This TCR beta chain originates from a study of shared clonotypes between healthy human individuals. As for the study in general: The plates for each donor numbered three CD4 naive, three CD4 memory, two CD8 naive and one CD8 memory.

The method was immunoSEQ multiplex PCR; TCRdb's version includes in-frame clones alone and lacks a portion of them. Among 2 million to 2.5 million clones listed, about 93% were seen once. The CDR3 loop spans 14 amino acids. Germline lookup yields CDR1 SSHAT and CDR2 FNYEAQ (reference sequence). V lost 1 base to trimming and J lost 5 bases, with 12 bases between them. CD45RO negativity and positive selection for CCR7 defined naive CD8 cells, a population that excluded terminally differentiated effector memory CD45RA+ cells. The sequenced sample was naive CD8+ T cells from PBMCs. The chain has TRBV7-7 and TRBJ2-7, with D possibly TRBD1 on 6 matching bases. The receptor was derived from a man aged 18 to 30 in good health. Some clones in this sample may be carry-over from other donors' samples. The CDR3 region has the DNA TGTGCCAGCAGCTTAGGCAGGGGCGACCACGAGCAGTACTTC. Protein: CASSLGRGDHEQYF. Full variable domain (rest looked up from reference TRBV7-7 and TRBJ2-7): GAGVSQSPRYKVTKRGQDVTLRCDPISSHATLYWYQQALGQGPEFLTYFNYEAQPDKSGLPSDRFSAERPEGSISTLTIQRTEQRDSAMYRCASSLGRGDHEQYFGPGTRLTVT.